This entry concerns a single T cell receptor beta chain. The specificity of this receptor is unknown. Qualities for individual bases were not recorded, and no much larger clone is one base off. This entry belongs to a study of blood T cell repertoires in COVID-19 (TCRdb year 2020). Background for the entire study: Collaborator samples came from the United States, Italy and Spain and covered acute and convalescent phases of COVID-19. The prospective study material was composed of cDNA or gDNA derived from T cells, B-cell-depleted T cells, or PBMCs. The dataset comprised deeply sampled blood TCRbeta repertoires from subjects exposed to, actively infected with, or recovered from COVID-19. A freely available public database, intended as a resource for researchers studying the immune response to SARS-CoV-2, is where the repertoires were released. Samples came from the ongoing ImmuneRACE study (first 160 participants) plus 1,254 subjects from 6 global collaborators. Nearly every sample came with metadata listing a de-identified subject ID, COVID-19 status, age in years and sex. HLA class I and class II types, where available, came from metadata supplied by the sample provider rather than from assay-based typing. Results and caveats for the whole study, not just this receptor: How much clinical and demographic metadata was included differed by source and by participant, and the metadata was provided uncurated.

Another Seattle source contributed samples from volunteer blood donors who had recovered from COVID-19. Collaborating institutions collected whole blood in K2EDTA tubes following their own protocols. For TCRbeta analysis, collaborators shipped samples as frozen whole blood, isolated PBMCs, or DNA extracted from either of those sample types. The immunoSEQ Assay, a bias-controlled multiplex PCR, was used to amplify TCRbeta CDR3 regions from genomic DNA. Turning to the authors' computational methods: Nucleated cell counts per sample were estimated from amplification of reference gene primers within the assay. To quantify the absolute abundance of each unique TCRbeta CDR3 rearrangement, sequence reads were collapsed and filtered. For each sample, productive Simpson clonality was calculated by taking the square root of Simpson's diversity index across productive rearrangements. TCRdb re-hosts the immuneACCESS table, in-frame sequences only. Its copies lack some clones; in the studies checked, an unresolved V gene accounts for under half of them, and the cause for the rest is not known. The V and J calls and the clone size are those of that table, but D and trimming were determined from the DNA. Here the sample has about 270,000 clones; more than 75% occur a single time. The top ten constitute around 9.5% of the sample.

The clonotype comes from a man aged 40-50 years who had recovered from COVID-19. The sequenced sample was peripheral blood.

In nucleotides, the sequence is TGTGCCAGCAGGAAGGGACAAGTGAGCAATCAGCCCCAGCATTTT. The translation is CASRKGQVSNQPQHF. The chain links TRBV6-5 with TRBJ1-5, with TRBD1 tentatively as D gene (6 bases match). The CDR3 starts with the cysteine, ends with the phenylalanine, and has 15 residues. Of all the DNA, just the CDR3 is kept, 45 bases in frame from base 1. V sheds 6 bases and J sheds 1 base, leaving 13 bases between their ends. For CDR1 and CDR2, the germline V gene lists MNHEY and SVGAGI.